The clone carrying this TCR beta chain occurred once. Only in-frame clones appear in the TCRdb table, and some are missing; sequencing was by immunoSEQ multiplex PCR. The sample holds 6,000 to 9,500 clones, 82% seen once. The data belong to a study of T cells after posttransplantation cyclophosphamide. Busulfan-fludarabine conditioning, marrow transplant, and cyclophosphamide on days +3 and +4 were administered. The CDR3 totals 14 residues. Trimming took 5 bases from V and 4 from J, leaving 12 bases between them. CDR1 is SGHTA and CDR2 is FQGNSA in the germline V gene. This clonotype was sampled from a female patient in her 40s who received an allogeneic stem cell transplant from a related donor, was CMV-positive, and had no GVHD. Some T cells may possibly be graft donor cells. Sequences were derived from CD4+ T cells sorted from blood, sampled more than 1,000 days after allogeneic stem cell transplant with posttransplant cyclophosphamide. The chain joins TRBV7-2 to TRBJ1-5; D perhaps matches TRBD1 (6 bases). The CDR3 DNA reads TGTGCCAGCAGCACGCTCACAGGGAATCAGCCCCAGCATTTT. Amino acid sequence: CASSTLTGNQPQHF.